The 24 T cell receptor beta chains in this list originate from one sample, sequenced in a study of blood T cell repertoires in COVID-19. Profiled with immunoSEQ multiplex PCR; TCRdb holds only in-frame clones, not every one. The sample yields about 80,000 clones, approximately 82% seen once. The sample comprised peripheral blood. The receptors here all came from a man older than 75 with active or convalescent COVID-19.

This chain joins TRBV5-8 and TRBJ2-5; tentatively, D is TRBD2 (5 bases). The CDR3 spans 11 residues. The germline CDR1 and CDR2 sequences are SGHTS and YDEGEE. V was trimmed by 10 bases and J by 8 bases, leaving 15 bases between them. CDR3 loop: CAGSEVDTQYF. Written as DNA, the CDR3 is TGTGCCGGTAGCGAAGTGGACACCCAGTACTTC.

The chain combines TRBV19 with TRBJ1-2; D ambiguous. V was cut by 6 bases and J by 4 bases, with 15 bases left in between. Germline assignment: CDR1 LNHDA and CDR2 SQIVND (reference sequence). The CDR3 loop spans 14 amino acids. This CDR3 reads CASRLHTESYGYTF. In DNA, the CDR3 is TGTGCCAGTAGGCTTCATACAGAGTCCTATGGCTACACCTTC.

This chain uses TRBV20-1 with TRBJ2-2; D possibly corresponds to TRBD2 (7 bases). The CDR3 runs to 16 residues. Germline-derived CDR1 and CDR2 are DFQATT and SNEGSKA (reference sequence). The germline V and J ends were trimmed by 3 bases and 4 bases, with 18 bases remaining between them. CDR3 loop: CSASSGGGLGTGELFF. CDR3 nucleotide sequence: TGCAGTGCTAGTTCGGGGGGCGGATTAGGCACCGGGGAGCTGTTTTTT.

The chain carries TRBV18 and TRBJ1-4; 7 positions agree with TRBD1. The CDR3 is 14 residues long. V lost 3 bases, J lost 7 bases, and 5 bases stayed unmatched. Germline CDR1 is KGHSH and CDR2 is LQKENI. The CDR3 loop is CASSPTGSGEKLFF. The DNA for the CDR3 is TGTGCCAGCTCACCGACAGGGTCAGGTGAAAAACTGTTTTTT.

The chain has TRBV9 and TRBJ2-7, with D tentatively TRBD2 (6 bases). V gave up 0 bases and J gave up 6 bases, with 16 bases separating them. This CDR3 is 15 amino acids long. Germline CDR1 reads SGDLS; CDR2 reads YYNGEE. This CDR3 reads CASSVAGVMGGEQYF. Here the CDR3 DNA reads TGTGCCAGCAGCGTAGCTGGAGTAATGGGGGGCGAGCAGTACTTC.

The gene calls are TRBV5-4 and TRBJ2-7; maybe TRBD1 (6 bases). Germline V gene data show CDR1 as SGHNT and CDR2 as YYREEE (reference sequence). V was trimmed by 3 bases and J by 4 bases, leaving 11 bases between them. This CDR3 contains 13 residues. The CDR3 reads CASSSDTGYEQYF. CDR3 DNA: TGTGCCAGCAGCTCAGATACAGGGTACGAGCAGTACTTC.

This clone appeared a few times. The chain carries TRBV28 and TRBJ1-2, with no clear D. V shed 1 base and J shed 7 bases, with 4 bases lying between them. This CDR3 has 11 residues. In germline, CDR1 is MDHEN, CDR2 SYDVKM. CDR3 region: CASSLSRGYTF. The CDR3 coding sequence is TGTGCCAGCAGTTTATCGCGTGGCTACACCTTC.

The chain joins TRBV6-2 or TRBV6-3 to TRBJ1-1; TRBD1 is a possible D gene (5 bases). There are 15 residues in the CDR3. The ends were cut back, 0 bases at V and 3 bases at J, with 11 bases in the middle. CDR1 is MNHEY, CDR2 SVGEGT, per germline. The CDR3 nucleotides are TGTGCCAGCAGTTACTCGATCTGGGGGGACACTGAAGCTTTCTTT. It encodes CASSYSIWGDTEAFF.

This chain connects TRBV4-2 to TRBJ2-3, with 12 nucleotides matching TRBD2. The V gene's germline CDR1 is LGHNA and CDR2 YNFKEQ. The trim removed 1 base at V and 8 bases at J, leaving 4 bases unmatched. CDR3 size: 15 residues. The CDR3 DNA reads as TGTGCCAGCAGCCAAGCTAGCGGGGGGGCCAGTACGCAGTATTTT. This translates into CASSQASGGASTQYF.

The V call is TRBV5-1, the J call TRBJ2-3; the match to TRBD2 covers 11 bases. V lost 7 bases and J lost 9; bases outside the gene matches: 16. Germline V gene lookup returns CDR1 SGHRS and CDR2 YFSETQ. The length of the CDR3 is 16 residues. CDR3 sequence (DNA): TGCGCCAGCGCTCCTTGGGATAGCGGGGGGGCACAAACGCAGTATTTT. This encodes CASAPWDSGGAQTQYF.

V gene TRBV11-2 combines with J gene TRBJ2-5; 9 bases align to TRBD2. J gave up 5 bases and V 3 bases, and 7 bases lay outside the gene matches. The germline CDR1 and CDR2 sequences are SGHAT and FQNNGV. The CDR3 runs to 15 residues. The CDR3: CASSFGGGAGETQYF. CDR3 nucleotides: TGTGCCAGCAGCTTCGGCGGGGGGGCAGGGGAGACCCAGTACTTC.

The rearrangement links TRBV6-2 or TRBV6-3 to TRBJ1-2; 8 bases map to TRBD1. The length of the CDR3 is 16 residues. Germline V lookup: CDR1 MNHEY, CDR2 SVGEGT. V shed 1 base, J shed 4 bases, and the junction held 8 bases outside the gene matches. The chain's CDR3 is CASSYWGDRRIYGYTF. CDR3 nucleotide sequence: TGTGCCAGCAGTTACTGGGGGGACAGGAGGATCTATGGCTACACCTTC.

The J gene is TRBJ2-1, the V gene TRBV6-5; tentative D call: TRBD2 (5 bases). Trimming removed 6 bases from V and 4 bases from J, with 10 bases in between. From germline, CDR1 is MNHEY and CDR2 SVGAGI. This CDR3 region has 13 residues. The CDR3 region has the DNA TGTGCCAGCAGCCGCTCGGGGTACAATGAGCAGTTCTTC. Amino acid sequence: CASSRSGYNEQFF.

J is TRBJ1-4 and V is TRBV6-5; D is uncertain. CDR3 length equals 15 residues. Per germline, CDR1 MNHEY and CDR2 SVGAGI. V was cut by 7 bases and J by 0 bases, with 12 bases left in between. The CDR3 loop reads CASMLAVTTNEKLFF. CDR3 sequence (DNA): TGTGCCAGCATGTTGGCAGTGACAACTAATGAAAAACTGTTTTTT.

The chain recombines TRBV19 with TRBJ2-1, with D hard to call. The CDR3 spans 13 residues. The germline V gene has CDR1 LNHDA and CDR2 SQIVND (reference sequence). Trimming left V 8 bases short and J 3 bases short, with 11 bases between. The CDR3 region is CASSGSHYNEQFF. CDR3 nucleotide sequence: TGTGCCAGTTCGGGTTCGCACTACAATGAGCAGTTCTTC.

V is TRBV15 and J is TRBJ1-1; D perhaps matches TRBD1 (5 bases). This CDR3 is built from 15 residues. Trimming shortened V by 0 bases and J by 6 bases, and 14 bases separated the two germline ends. CDR1 and CDR2 (germline): LNHNV, YYDKDF (reference sequence). For the CDR3, the DNA is TGTGCCACCAGCAGAGATCGTGGCAGGGTGGCTGAAGCTTTCTTT. It specifies CATSRDRGRVAEAFF.

V gene TRBV2 combines with J gene TRBJ2-1; 8 nucleotides line up with TRBD2. This CDR3 spans 18 amino acids. Germline CDR1 is SNHLY and CDR2 is FYNNEI. V lost 6 bases to trimming and J lost 0 bases; unmatched junction nucleotides: 13. This CDR3 is CASSYTSGPSSSYNEQFF. The CDR3 bases are TGTGCCAGCAGCTACACTAGCGGACCCTCGAGCTCCTACAATGAGCAGTTCTTC.

The DNA of the CDR3 is TGTGCCAGCAGTCGCGGACGGGAAAATCAGCCCCAGCATTTT. As protein: CASSRGRENQPQHF. The chain joins TRBV6-6 to TRBJ1-5; D uncertain. Germline CDR1 is MNHNY and CDR2 is SVGAGI (reference sequence). The CDR3 has 14 residues. The V gene lost 5 bases and the J gene lost 4 bases, with 12 bases spanning the gap.

The chain joins TRBV6-1 to TRBJ1-6, with 10 nucleotides matching TRBD1. The V gene end was trimmed by 4 bases and the J gene end by 9 bases; junction bases not matched to a gene: 12. The germline V gene encodes CDR1 MNHNS and CDR2 SASEGT. There are 17 residues in the CDR3. The CDR3 DNA sequence: TGTGCCAGCAGTGCAAGAGGCCGGGACAGGGGAACTTCACCCCTCCACTTT. It specifies CASSARGRDRGTSPLHF.

V usage is TRBV5-6 and J usage is TRBJ1-6; TRBD1 matches 10 bases. In germline, CDR1 is SGHDT, CDR2 YYEEEE. Unmatched junction bases numbered 10, after V lost 5 bases and J lost 8 bases. The CDR3 is 16 amino acids. The CDR3 DNA is TGTGCCAGCAGTTTAGGCCCGGGACAGGGGTATTCACCCCTCCACTTT. Translating gives CASSLGPGQGYSPLHF.

The V and J genes are TRBV5-1 and TRBJ1-4; 7 nucleotides match TRBD1. V shed 4 bases, J shed 0 bases, and the junction held 9 bases outside the gene matches. Germline CDR1 is SGHRS and CDR2 is YFSETQ. The CDR3 is made up of 17 amino acids. The DNA of the CDR3 is TGCGCCAGCAGCCCATTCGAGGGGGCCCCAACTAATGAAAAACTGTTTTTT. This translates into CASSPFEGAPTNEKLFF. The variable domain in full, with the rest retrieved from reference TRBV5-1 and TRBJ1-4, is KAGVTQTPRYLIKTRGQQVTLSCSPISGHRSVSWYQQTPGQGLQFLFEYFSETQRNKGNFPGRFSGRQFSNSRSEMNVSTLELGDSALYLCASSPFEGAPTNEKLFFGSGTQLSVL.

This chain links TRBV5-1 with TRBJ2-3; 9 bases are a match to TRBD2. V shed 0 bases, J shed 0 bases, and the junction held 2 bases outside the gene matches. Germline V CDR1 and CDR2: SGHRS, YFSETQ. This CDR3 contains 16 residues. As DNA, the CDR3 is TGCGCCAGCAGCTTGGTGACTAGCGGAAGCACAGATACGCAGTATTTT. Amino acids: CASSLVTSGSTDTQYF. Filled out from reference TRBV5-1 and TRBJ2-3, the complete variable domain reads KAGVTQTPRYLIKTRGQQVTLSCSPISGHRSVSWYQQTPGQGLQFLFEYFSETQRNKGNFPGRFSGRQFSNSRSEMNVSTLELGDSALYLCASSLVTSGSTDTQYFGPGTRLTVL.

The CDR3 protein is CASAQDGNYGYTF. The CDR3 DNA is TGCGCCAGTGCACAGGACGGCAACTATGGCTACACCTTC. The chain employs TRBV5-1 and TRBJ1-2, with D possibly TRBD1 on 5 matching bases. V shed 8 bases and J shed 2 bases, with 13 bases lying between them. CDR3 length: 13 amino acids. From germline, CDR1 is SGHRS and CDR2 YFSETQ. The whole variable domain, remainder taken from reference TRBV5-1 and TRBJ1-2, is KAGVTQTPRYLIKTRGQQVTLSCSPISGHRSVSWYQQTPGQGLQFLFEYFSETQRNKGNFPGRFSGRQFSNSRSEMNVSTLELGDSALYLCASAQDGNYGYTFGSGTRLTVV.

The chain links TRBV13 to TRBJ1-2; the match to TRBD1 covers 7 bases. Trimming removed 5 bases from V and 0 bases from J; junction bases left unmatched: 6. The CDR3 is 15 residues long. Germline loops: CDR1 PRHDT, CDR2 FYEKMQ (reference sequence). CDR3 in amino acids: CASSRQGLSNYGYTF. In DNA, the CDR3 is TGTGCCAGCAGCCGACAGGGATTGTCTAACTATGGCTACACCTTC. The full variable domain, its missing parts supplied by reference TRBV13 and TRBJ1-2, is AAGVIQSPRHLIKEKRETATLKCYPIPRHDTVYWYQQGPGQDPQFLISFYEKMQSDKGSIPDRFSAQQFSDYHSELNMSSLELGDSALYFCASSRQGLSNYGYTFGSGTRLTVV.